This TCR beta chain is from a study of shared clonotypes between healthy human individuals. The germline gives CDR1 SGDLS, CDR2 YYNGEE. V dropped 2 bases and J dropped 9; count of bases not matched to a gene: 4. This CDR3 is 14 amino acids long. The repertoire was sequenced with immunoSEQ multiplex PCR; TCRdb's copy has only in-frame clones and lacks some. This table holds about 1.1 million clones, roughly 80% found once. The chain joins TRBV9 to TRBJ2-1; 11 bases agree with TRBD2. Sequencing used memory CD4+ T cells from PBMCs. The subset is: CD45RA-negative fraction. This clonotype originated in a man younger than 35 in good health. Some clones in this sample may be carry-over from other donors' samples. DNA of the CDR3: TGTGCCAGCAGCGTTACTAGCGGGAGCAGTGAGCAGTTCTTC. This gives the protein CASSVTSGSSEQFF.